This TCR beta chain was recorded in a study of low-dose radiotherapy and immunotherapy resistance in tumors. Study information: Each patient was administered nivolumab intravenously at 240 mg, which was a flat dose, every two weeks, along with intravenous ipilimumab at 1 mg/kg every six weeks. Aspirin 300 mg, taken orally and daily, was given to patients for four cycles from cycle 1 day 1. TRAV- and TRBV-specific primers primed first-strand cDNA, covering alpha and beta chains.

TCR amplification ran 15 to 20 PCR cycles using constant-region and V-primer adapter primers. TCRdb called the reads again in MiXCR, with one record for every CDR3 protein. The sample has roughly 50,000 distinct CDR3 sequences, 33% seen once. Described time point: after trial treatment. Specified treatment: LDRT plus nivolumab, ipilimumab, low-dose cyclophosphamide and aspirin (RACIN trial). The CDR3 runs 16 residues. V trimming: 5 bases; J trimming: 8 bases; junction bases outside the gene matches: 8. Germline CDR1 is MDHEN and CDR2 is SYDVKM. The input for sequencing was PBMCs, taken after low-dose radiotherapy plus immunotherapy. This receptor was obtained from a male donor with rectosigmoid adenocarcinoma. The J gene is TRBJ2-1, the V gene TRBV28; 14 nucleotides align to TRBD2. The DNA of the CDR3 is TGTGCCAGCAGTACCCCCGGGACTAGCGGGAGTTATGAGCAGTTCTTC. Translated, it gives CASSTPGTSGSYEQFF. Using reference TRBV28 and TRBJ2-1 for the parts outside the CDR3, the full variable domain is DVKVTQSSRYLVKRTGEKVFLECVQDMDHENMFWYRQDPGLGLRLIYFSYDVKMKEKGDIPEGYSVSREKKERFSLILESASTNQTSMYLCASSTPGTSGSYEQFFGPGTRLTVL.